The 5 T cell receptor beta chains below all came from one sample that was sequenced in a study of blood T cell repertoires in COVID-19. The data were produced by immunoSEQ multiplex PCR, yet TCRdb's version contains in-frame clones alone and is incomplete. The sample has about 99,000 clones; 84% are singletons. Sequencing input: peripheral blood. The source of these receptors is a human donor in a cohort sampled during active or convalescent COVID-19.

The chain couples TRBV28 to TRBJ1-4, with 8 bases fitting TRBD1. The CDR3 runs to 15 residues. Trimming cost V 6 bases and J 8 bases; bases outside gene matches: 11. Germline V CDR1 and CDR2: MDHEN, SYDVKM. The CDR3 nucleotides are TGTGCCAGCAGCCCGCCGGACAGGGTAATAGAAAAACTGTTTTTT. It yields the protein CASSPPDRVIEKLFF.

The chain combines TRBV5-6 with TRBJ1-4; D is possibly TRBD1 (6 bases). V was cut by 0 bases and J by 4 bases, with 13 bases left in between. Germline-derived CDR1 and CDR2 are SGHDT and YYEEEE. The CDR3 is made up of 16 amino acids. Here the CDR3 reads CASSLDRAVNNEKLFF. CDR3 nucleotide sequence: TGTGCCAGCAGCTTGGACAGGGCGGTCAATAATGAAAAACTGTTTTTT.

In this sample, this clone turned up once. V is TRBV7-9 and J is TRBJ2-7; TRBD2 is a possible D gene (5 bases). Germline V gene sequence: CDR1 SEHNR, CDR2 FQNEAQ (reference sequence). The CDR3 is 13 residues long. The V gene lost 3 bases and the J gene lost 3 bases, with 9 bases spanning the gap. The CDR3 coding sequence is TGTGCCAGCAGCTTGCGGGTTAGCTACGAGCAGTACTTC. It encodes CASSLRVSYEQYF.

This sequence joins TRBV7-6 and TRBJ1-6, with TRBD1 as a possible D gene (5 bases). Germline-derived CDR1 and CDR2 are SGHVS and FNYEAQ. V was trimmed by 4 bases and J by 4 bases, leaving 8 bases between them. The CDR3 runs to 14 residues. CDR3 nucleotide sequence: TGTGCCAGCAGCTCGACAGCATATAATTCACCCCTCCACTTT. Encoded protein: CASSSTAYNSPLHF.

This clone was seen just once. The rearrangement links TRBV5-1 to TRBJ2-7, with 8 nucleotides matching TRBD2. Unmatched junction bases numbered 4, after V lost 0 bases and J lost 2 bases. Germline CDR1 and CDR2: SGHRS and YFSETQ. This CDR3 is built from 15 residues. The chain's CDR3 is CASSLGRGETYEQYF. The CDR3 nucleotides are TGCGCCAGCAGCTTGGGGCGGGGGGAGACCTACGAGCAGTACTTC.